Presented here are 4 T cell receptor beta chains from one specimen sequenced in a study of T-cell reconstitution after alpha-beta-depleted transplantation in children. Preparation of the TCRbeta library involved a method that used unique molecular identifiers. TCRdb processed the PCR reads anew with MiXCR; each CDR3 protein has one entry. This sample has 580,000 or so distinct CDR3 sequences; more than 20% occur once, and the top ten carry approximately 14%. This specimen was PBMCs, mostly from graft donor cells, taken 360 days after TCRalphabeta/CD19-depleted stem cell transplant. All receptors derive from a boy in the first two years of life who had a stem cell transplant for acute myeloid leukemia, so the T cells may come from the graft donor.

This clonotype was seen a handful of times. The rearrangement links TRBV12-3 or TRBV12-4 to TRBJ1-5, with D possibly being TRBD1 (5 bases). The ends were cut back, 6 bases at V and 1 base at J, with 13 bases in the middle. The CDR3 consists of 15 residues. CDR3 sequence (DNA): TGTGCCAGCAGCCCCGACAGTCGCAGCAATCAGCCCCAGCATTTT. It is translated as CASSPDSRSNQPQHF.

There are a few counts of this clonotype. The rearrangement joins TRBV20-1 to TRBJ2-3, with D perhaps given as TRBD1 or TRBD2 (5 bases each). CDR3 length: 15 residues. Trimming took off 6 bases at V and 0 bases at J, with 16 bases between the two ends. Per germline, CDR1 DFQATT and CDR2 SNEGSKA (reference sequence). The CDR3: CSAKGRRPSTDTQYF. Here the CDR3 DNA reads TGCAGTGCCAAGGGACGGAGACCCAGCACAGATACGCAGTATTTT.

The CDR3 DNA is TGTGCCACCAGTGACATCCTAGGGGCCGGGGAGCTGTTTTTT. This codes for CATSDILGAGELFF. This chain joins TRBV24-1 and TRBJ2-2, with a tentative D call TRBD1 (5 bases). Germline V lookup: CDR1 KGHDR, CDR2 SFDVKD. This CDR3 has 14 residues. The V and J ends lost 4 bases and 6 bases respectively, with 11 bases between them.

This clonotype was detected ten times or more. V gene TRBV7-3 combines with J gene TRBJ2-2; the match to TRBD1 covers 9 bases. J lost 4 bases, V lost 8 bases, and 11 bases had no gene match. Germline CDR1 is SGHTA and CDR2 is FQGTGA. CDR3 length: 16 amino acids. The CDR3 nucleotides read TGTGCCAGCCCTGACCCCGGGACAGGGATCACCGGGGAGCTGTTTTTT. This translates into CASPDPGTGITGELFF.